These T cell receptor beta chains were read from a single sample in a study of shared clonotypes between healthy human individuals. Measured with immunoSEQ multiplex PCR; TCRdb has only the in-frame clones, and not every one. The sample yields about 480,000 clones, 79% seen once. Material: PBMCs. All receptors derive from a woman in her thirties or forties in good health. Some clones in this sample may be carry-over from other donors' samples. Both conserved end residues are part of each CDR3. D genes are given only for firm matches.

d_call | j_call | v_call | cdr3_aa
TRBD2 | TRBJ2-1 | TRBV11-2 | CASSPRGGSGRGDEQFF
TRBD1 | TRBJ2-7 | TRBV6-5 | CASSSTGGARYEQYF
- | TRBJ1-5 | TRBV6-1 | CASSENGNQPQHF
TRBD1 | TRBJ1-5 | TRBV28 | CASCEDRVGQPQHF
TRBD1 | TRBJ2-1 | TRBV25-1 | CASSEPGQGVNEQFF
- | TRBJ2-4 | TRBV11-2 | CASREPGKAKNIQYF
- | TRBJ1-2 | TRBV25-1 | CASSDRTALIYGYTF
- | TRBJ2-1 | TRBV11-3 | CASEEGTPNNEQFF
- | TRBJ1-2 | TRBV28 | CASRAQWQLNYGYTF
TRBD1 | TRBJ1-3 | TRBV29-1 | CSVVEQGARNTIYF